Listed here are 8 T cell receptor beta chains from one sample, sequenced in a study of shared clonotypes between healthy human individuals (dated by TCRdb to between 2020 and 2021). Library preparation employed the immunoSEQ multiplex PCR assay. Here the immuneACCESS table is served through TCRdb, limited to in-frame sequences with V and J called. Missing clones are a known gap in these copies; in checked studies unresolved V genes cover under half, and the rest lacks a known reason. The table for this sample lists millions of clones; 95% of them were counted only once. The ten largest make up more than 0.1% of the sample. Sequencing was carried out using naive CD4+ T cells sorted from blood. Taken with the paper, the label for cell subset or site translates to: CD45RA+ positively selected. All receptors come from a man aged 18-30 years in good health.

The DNA of the CDR3 is TGTGCCAGCAGCTTTGGCTTAGTTAACTATGGCTACACCTTC. Translating it yields CASSFGLVNYGYTF. The rearrangement links TRBV5-4 to TRBJ1-2; D remains ambiguous. V lost 2 bases and J 1 base, leaving 9 bases between the germline ends. The germline V gene has CDR1 SGHNT and CDR2 YYREEE (reference sequence). The CDR3 runs 14 residues. Combining the CDR3 with reference TRBV5-4 and TRBJ1-2 gives the whole variable domain ETGVTQSPTHLIKTRGQQVTLRCSSQSGHNTVSWYQQALGQGPQFIFQYYREEENGRGNFPPRFSGLQFPNYSSELNVNALELDDSALYLCASSFGLVNYGYTFGSGTRLTVV.

The V call is TRBV10-3, the J call TRBJ1-2; unclear D gene. Trimming took off 0 bases at V and 0 bases at J, with 11 bases between the two ends. From germline, CDR1 is ENHRY and CDR2 SYGVKD. The CDR3 runs 16 residues. CDR3 nucleotide sequence: TGTGCCATCAGTGAGTCAGAAGGCCTCCCTAACTATGGCTACACCTTC. Amino acids: CAISESEGLPNYGYTF.

The chain links TRBV30 to TRBJ1-1; the D gene is possibly TRBD1 (5 bases). Trimming pared 3 bases from V and 0 bases from J, leaving 14 bases between. CDR1 is GTSNPN, CDR2 SVGIG, per germline (reference sequence). CDR3 length: 15 amino acids. CDR3 loop: CAWRVGGTVNTEAFF. The DNA for the CDR3 is TGTGCCTGGAGGGTTGGGGGGACGGTGAACACTGAAGCTTTCTTT.

The chain combines TRBV10-3 with TRBJ1-1; D remains unclear. The CDR3 runs 12 residues. Germline CDR1 and CDR2: ENHRY and SYGVKD. V was pared by 3 bases and J by 4 bases, with 6 bases between. CDR3 DNA: TGTGCCATCAGTGACTACACCACTGAAGCTTTCTTT. It is translated as CAISDYTTEAFF.

This rearrangement joins TRBV7-9 to TRBJ2-7, with 10 bases that match TRBD1. Germline trimming cut 3 bases from V and 1 base from J; bases unmatched to any gene: 9. Germline assignment: CDR1 SEHNR and CDR2 FQNEAQ (reference sequence). The CDR3 extends over 17 amino acids. CDR3 nucleotide sequence: TGTGCCAGCAGCTTCGACTCCGGGACAGGGGTGTCCTACGAGCAGTACTTC. This codes for CASSFDSGTGVSYEQYF. The full variable domain, completed using reference TRBV7-9 and TRBJ2-7, is DTGVSQNPRHKITKRGQNVTFRCDPISEHNRLYWYRQTLGQGPEFLTYFQNEAQLEKSRLLSDRFSAERPKGSFSTLEIQRTEQGDSAMYLCASSFDSGTGVSYEQYFGPGTRLTVT.

The V and J genes are TRBV2 and TRBJ2-3; either TRBD1 or TRBD2 may fit D (5 bases each). CDR1 is SNHLY and CDR2 is FYNNEI in the germline V gene. The CDR3 contains 13 residues. The V gene lost 3 bases and the J gene lost 9 bases, with 13 bases spanning the gap. The CDR3 DNA is TGTGCCAGCAGTGATCTGTTTTGGGGGACGCAGTATTTT. Protein: CASSDLFWGTQYF.

Worth noting for this clone: This specimen includes other DNA sequences encoding the same CDR3. V gene TRBV4-3 combines with J gene TRBJ2-1; D unresolved. Germline V gene lookup returns CDR1 LGHNA and CDR2 YSLEER. The ends were cut back, 0 bases at V and 8 bases at J, with 8 bases in the middle. This CDR3 contains 13 residues. CDR3 nucleotide sequence: TGCGCCAGCAGCCAAGATTTAGGCGATGAGCAGTTCTTC. Amino acids: CASSQDLGDEQFF.

J is TRBJ1-4 and V is TRBV18; maybe TRBD1 (6 bases). V was trimmed by 5 bases and J by 0 bases, leaving 10 bases between them. Germline CDR1 is KGHSH and CDR2 is LQKENI. This CDR3 contains 15 residues. Here the CDR3 reads CASSTGRATNEKLFF. CDR3 in DNA: TGTGCCAGCTCAACAGGGCGGGCAACTAATGAAAAACTGTTTTTT.